Below are 5 T cell receptor beta chains sequenced from a single sample in a study of blood T cell repertoires in COVID-19. Some clones are missing from TCRdb's copy, which holds only in-frame ones; the method was immunoSEQ multiplex PCR. The sample lists around 200,000 clones, about 85% occurring once. Sequencing was done on a sample of peripheral blood. These TCRs come from a woman of 80 years or more with acute or convalescent COVID-19.

Written as DNA, the CDR3 is TGTGCCAGCAGCTCGGGACAGTGGAATCAGCCCCAGCATTTT. Its translation is CASSSGQWNQPQHF. V usage is TRBV7-9 and J usage is TRBJ1-5; 7 bases map to TRBD1. The CDR3 contains 14 residues. The V gene's germline CDR1 is SEHNR and CDR2 FQNEAQ (reference sequence). The V gene end was trimmed by 4 bases and the J gene end by 4 bases; junction bases not matched to a gene: 4.

The rearrangement uses TRBV30 and TRBJ1-2; 7 bases map to TRBD1. The CDR3 is made up of 16 amino acids. The J segment lost 5 bases and the V segment lost 3 bases, leaving 15 bases of the junction unmatched. The germline V gene has CDR1 GTSNPN and CDR2 SVGIG (reference sequence). As DNA, the CDR3 is TGTGCCTGGAGCTCATGGGGGACAGTGGGGGCTTATGGCTACACCTTC. This encodes CAWSSWGTVGAYGYTF. The full variable domain, completed using reference TRBV30 and TRBJ1-2, is SQTIHQWPATLVQPVGSPLSLECTVEGTSNPNLYWYRQAAGRGLQLLFYSVGIGQISSEVPQNLSASRPQDRQFILSSKKLLLSDSGFYLCAWSSWGTVGAYGYTFGSGTRLTVV.

The rearrangement links TRBV12-3 or TRBV12-4 to TRBJ2-3; TRBD2 might be the D (5 bases). V lost 8 bases, J lost 2 bases, and 11 bases lay in between. The CDR3 consists of 13 residues. The CDR3 is CASLAGLTDTQYF. As DNA, the CDR3 is TGTGCCAGCCTAGCCGGCCTCACAGATACGCAGTATTTT.

This clone was seen a handful of times. The V gene is TRBV5-1, the J gene TRBJ1-2; D may be TRBD1 (6 bases). Trimming shortened V by 4 bases and J by 5 bases, and 21 bases separated the two germline ends. CDR3 size: 16 residues. The germline V gene encodes CDR1 SGHRS and CDR2 YFSETQ. This CDR3 is CASSRVGDKDAYGYTF. CDR3 in DNA: TGCGCCAGCAGCCGGGTCGGGGACAAGGATGCGTATGGCTACACCTTC.

The V call is TRBV18, the J call TRBJ2-2, with D possibly being TRBD2 (5 bases). V lost 3 bases and J 3 bases, leaving 14 bases between the germline ends. CDR3 size: 16 residues. Germline values: CDR1 KGHSH, CDR2 LQKENI. The CDR3 protein is CASSPQDGRHTGELFF. The CDR3, as DNA: TGTGCCAGCTCACCCCAAGATGGGAGACACACCGGGGAGCTGTTTTTT.